Ten or more counts support the clone carrying this T cell receptor (beta chain). The data originate from a study of T cells in Graves' hyperthyroidism and ophthalmopathy. RNA transcripts yielded amplified TCR beta CDR3 regions. With the HTBI primer set, the TCR CDR3 went through a first round of RT-PCR. TCRdb re-called the multiplex PCR reads through MiXCR, storing one row per CDR3 protein. The table records about 530,000 distinct CDR3 sequences, 15% to 20% of them present only once. This CDR3 is 11 amino acids long. The V end lost 3 bases, the J end lost 12 bases, and 9 bases lay between the germline ends. The germline CDR1 and CDR2 sequences are MDHEN and SYDVKM.

The material sequenced was blood. The rearrangement uses TRBV28 and TRBJ2-1; D may be TRBD2 (6 bases). This clonotype was obtained from a woman aged 18-30 years with Graves' ophthalmopathy. The CDR3 protein is CASSLTRPQFF. In DNA, the CDR3 is TGTGCCAGCAGTTTGACTAGACCGCAGTTCTTC.